The 25 T cell receptor beta chains listed next were all sequenced from one sample in a study of CD8+CD57+ T cells in acquired aplastic anemia. Using genomic DNA as the template, TCR beta VDJ and CDR3 profiling was carried out. In TCRdb, the reads were re-called with MiXCR into one record per CDR3 protein. The sample yields about 64,000 distinct CDR3 sequences, 50% to 70% seen once. Sequenced input: sorted CD4+, CD8+, or CD8+CD57+ T cells (not recorded which) from PBMCs. The receptors shown here come from a human donor in good health, serving as a control.

Note on this clonotype: A read error is possible here, since a much larger clone lies one base away. Since no conserved phenylalanine or tryptophan closes the CDR3, a read error is the likely cause. The rearrangement links TRBV28 to TRBJ1-2; D unclear. In germline, CDR1 is MDHEN, CDR2 SYDVKM. V was cut by 3 bases and J by 3 bases, with 5 bases left in between. The CDR3 totals 12 residues. CDR3 sequence reads: CASSFVDYGYTL. Written as DNA, the CDR3 is TGTGCCAGCAGTTTTGTCGACTATGGCTACACCCTC.

The genes are TRBV25-1 and TRBJ2-3, with D unresolved. Trimming left V 2 bases short and J 0 bases short, with 6 bases between. The germline V gene encodes CDR1 MGHDK and CDR2 SYGVNS. This CDR3 is built from 14 residues. The CDR3, as DNA: TGTGCCAGCAGTGAAGGGTCCAGCACAGATACGCAGTATTTT. Translated: CASSEGSSTDTQYF.

This clonotype was observed many times. The chain employs TRBV11-2 and TRBJ1-4; D may be TRBD1 (5 bases). Looked up from germline, CDR1 is SGHAT and CDR2 is FQNNGV. V was shortened by 4 bases and J by 4 bases, with 19 bases between the two germline ends. CDR3 size: 17 residues. The CDR3 protein is CASSSFPRDGNNEKLFF. CDR3 coding DNA: TGTGCCAGCAGCTCTTTTCCACGGGACGGGAATAATGAAAAACTGTTTTTT.

This chain joins TRBV7-9 and TRBJ2-7; D is perhaps TRBD1 or TRBD2 (5 bases each). The V end lost 1 base, the J end lost 4 bases, and 8 bases lay between the germline ends. Per germline, CDR1 SEHNR and CDR2 FQNEAQ (reference sequence). This CDR3 comprises 13 residues. CDR3 bases: TGTGCCAGCAGCTTAGTGGGGGTTTACGAGCAGTACTTC. Amino acid sequence: CASSLVGVYEQYF.

This clonotype was observed many times. This sequence joins TRBV7-9 and TRBJ1-1; maybe TRBD1 (5 bases). The CDR3 runs 14 residues. CDR1 is SEHNR and CDR2 is FQNEAQ in the germline V gene (reference sequence). Trimming shortened V by 1 base and J by 4 bases, and 10 bases separated the two germline ends. The CDR3 nucleotides read TGTGCCAGCAGCTTAGAAAGGAGGGGCACTGAAGCTTTCTTT. This gives the protein CASSLERRGTEAFF.

The chain employs TRBV29-1 and TRBJ2-7; 8 bases align to TRBD1. The CDR3 runs 16 residues. CDR1 is SQVTM, CDR2 ANQGSEA, per germline. Germline trimming cut 8 bases from V and 3 bases from J; bases unmatched to any gene: 18. CDR3 bases: TGCAGCAGCTTAGACTCCGGGACAGGCCTTAACTACGAGCAGTACTTC. Translation gives CSSLDSGTGLNYEQYF.

This chain connects TRBV2 to TRBJ1-1; tentatively, D is TRBD1 (5 bases). Trimming removed 6 bases from V and 4 bases from J, with 12 bases in between. There are 13 residues in the CDR3. Germline V gene data show CDR1 as SNHLY and CDR2 as FYNNEI. For the CDR3, the DNA is TGTGCCAGCAGATTGGACAAAAGCACTGAAGCTTTCTTT. The encoded protein is CASRLDKSTEAFF.

This clonotype was detected many times. The chain carries TRBV20-1 and TRBJ1-3; D may be TRBD1 (5 bases). V shed 2 bases and J shed 2 bases, with 13 bases lying between them. The CDR3 runs 15 residues. Germline values: CDR1 DFQATT, CDR2 SNEGSKA (reference sequence). CDR3 amino acids: CSARTPGLAGNTIYF. The CDR3 DNA reads as TGCAGTGCTAGAACGCCAGGGTTAGCTGGAAACACCATATATTTT.

This clonotype came up a few times. The J gene is TRBJ2-7, the V gene TRBV15; 11 bases agree with TRBD1. Per germline, CDR1 LNHNV and CDR2 YYDKDF (reference sequence). This CDR3 has 13 residues. The V segment lost 3 bases and the J segment 6 bases; nucleotides outside the gene matches: 1. The CDR3 region has the DNA TGTGCCACCAGCAGGGACAGGGGGCGCGAGCAGTACTTC. This translates into CATSRDRGREQYF. The full variable domain, rest sourced from reference TRBV15 and TRBJ2-7, is DAMVIQNPRYQVTQFGKPVTLSCSQTLNHNVMYWYQQKSSQAPKLLFHYYDKDFNNEADTPDNFQSRRPNTSFCFLDIRSPGLGDTAMYLCATSRDRGREQYFGPGTRLTVT.

The table lists this clonotype with many counts. The chain recombines TRBV6-5 with TRBJ2-6, with D uncertain. The CDR3 extends over 15 amino acids. V gave up 3 bases and J gave up 0 bases, with 6 bases separating them. Germline values: CDR1 MNHEY, CDR2 SVGAGI. DNA for the CDR3: TGTGCCAGCAGTTATTGGTCCTCTGGGGCCAACGTCCTGACTTTC. It encodes CASSYWSSGANVLTF.

The chain uses TRBV10-1 and TRBJ2-7; D gene unclear. CDR1 is WNHNN, CDR2 SYGVQD, per germline (reference sequence). The CDR3 has 12 residues. V was shortened by 6 bases and J by 0 bases, with 6 bases between the two germline ends. The CDR3 region is CASRGNSYEQYF. Here the CDR3 DNA reads TGCGCCAGCAGGGGGAACTCCTACGAGCAGTACTTC.

This clonotype was recorded a few times. The V gene is TRBV2, the J gene TRBJ2-5; D perhaps matches TRBD1 (6 bases). Between the trimmed V and J ends, which lost 4 bases and 5 bases, there was a span of 11 bases. The CDR3 totals 13 residues. The germline V gene encodes CDR1 SNHLY and CDR2 FYNNEI. The CDR3 spells CASSAGTLETQYF. For the CDR3, the DNA is TGTGCCAGCAGTGCCGGGACACTTGAGACCCAGTACTTC.

This clonotype has a single count. The V and J genes are TRBV25-1 and TRBJ2-2; D unclear. V was clipped by 3 bases and J by 0 bases, with 11 bases between them. CDR3 length: 16 amino acids. Germline-derived CDR1 and CDR2 are MGHDK and SYGVNS. The CDR3 loop reads CASSDKTLTNTGELFF. The CDR3, as DNA: TGTGCCAGCAGTGATAAGACACTAACGAACACCGGGGAGCTGTTTTTT.

The V and J genes are TRBV10-3 and TRBJ2-7, with TRBD2 identical over 14 bases. The CDR3 is 14 residues long. After removal of 10 bases from V and 6 bases from J, the junction contained 8 bases not matched to a gene. CDR1 and CDR2 from the germline V gene are ENHRY and SYGVKD. The CDR3 nucleotides read TGTGCCAGCCAGAGGACTAGCGGGAGGCGCGAGCAGTACTTC. Encoded protein: CASQRTSGRREQYF.

This clonotype was seen a handful of times. The chain carries TRBV29-1 and TRBJ1-2; D might be TRBD1 (5 bases). Trimming took off 6 bases at V and 12 bases at J, with 17 bases between the two ends. Germline-derived CDR1 and CDR2 are SQVTM and ANQGSEA. The CDR3 has 11 amino acids. The CDR3 sequence is CSVHSGSGNTF. In nucleotides, the CDR3 is TGCAGCGTGCACTCAGGGTCTGGAAACACCTTC.

This chain joins TRBV10-3 and TRBJ2-5, with TRBD2 as a possible D gene (5 bases). Deletions cut 4 bases from V and 5 bases from J, with 17 bases between. CDR1 and CDR2 from the germline V gene are ENHRY and SYGVKD. The CDR3 contains 15 residues. This CDR3 reads CAISARVRGGETQYF. CDR3 coding DNA: TGTGCCATCAGTGCTAGGGTTCGGGGTGGGGAGACCCAGTACTTC.

The genes are TRBV2 and TRBJ2-3, with 7 bases aligning to TRBD2. The V and J ends lost 6 bases and 6 bases, in that order; junction bases with no gene match: 9. CDR1 is SNHLY, CDR2 FYNNEI, per germline. This CDR3 is 14 amino acids long. This CDR3 is CASRAGEPPDTQYF. The CDR3 bases are TGTGCCAGCAGGGCGGGGGAACCTCCGGATACGCAGTATTTT.

This clonotype was found a few times. The chain combines TRBV29-1 with TRBJ2-2, with a tentative D call TRBD2 (6 bases). Germline V lookup: CDR1 SQVTM, CDR2 ANQGSEA. CDR3 size: 12 residues. The V gene lost 4 bases and the J gene lost 6 bases, with 9 bases spanning the gap. The CDR3 sequence is CSVGEAAGELFF. CDR3 in DNA: TGCAGCGTTGGGGAGGCGGCCGGGGAGCTGTTTTTT.

This clonotype was picked up many times. The chain combines TRBV19 with TRBJ1-1; TRBD1 is a possible D gene (6 bases). V lost 6 bases, J lost 0 bases, and 17 bases lay in between. Per germline, CDR1 LNHDA and CDR2 SQIVND (reference sequence). The CDR3 runs 16 residues. Written as DNA, the CDR3 is TGTGCCAGTAGCAGACAAACAGGGATGATGAACACTGAAGCTTTCTTT. It translates to CASSRQTGMMNTEAFF.

This clonotype was recorded a few times. The genes are TRBV15 and TRBJ1-1; D might be TRBD1 (5 bases). Germline-derived CDR1 and CDR2 are LNHNV and YYDKDF (reference sequence). The CDR3 length is 15 residues. V lost 0 bases and J 4 bases, leaving 12 bases between the germline ends. CDR3 sequence (DNA): TGTGCCACCAGCAGAGATGCCAGGGTGAGCACTGAAGCTTTCTTT. This encodes CATSRDARVSTEAFF.

This clonotype has ten or more counts. The chain has TRBV18 and TRBJ1-2; D not certain. The CDR3 runs 16 residues. V lost 6 bases and J 6 bases, leaving 23 bases between the germline ends. Germline CDR1 and CDR2: KGHSH and LQKENI. The CDR3 sequence is CASSRPTTNYGDGYTF. CDR3 bases: TGTGCCAGCTCCCGGCCTACAACGAACTATGGCGATGGCTACACCTTC.

The rearrangement uses TRBV15 and TRBJ1-5, with D uncertain. Per the germline V gene, CDR1 is LNHNV and CDR2 is YYDKDF (reference sequence). V was shortened by 0 bases and J by 5 bases, with 5 bases between the two germline ends. This CDR3 is built from 13 residues. CDR3 bases: TGTGCCACCAGCAGAGATCTGGATCAGCCCCAGCATTTT. It codes for CATSRDLDQPQHF.

V and J are TRBV15 and TRBJ2-7, with 8 nucleotides matching TRBD2. The length of the CDR3 is 15 residues. The ends lost 0 bases at V and 4 bases at J; junction bases unmatched: 5. The germline V gene has CDR1 LNHNV and CDR2 YYDKDF (reference sequence). CDR3 region: CATSRDYASGYEQYF. The CDR3 DNA reads as TGTGCCACCAGCAGAGATTATGCTAGCGGGTACGAGCAGTACTTC.

The rearrangement joins TRBV7-2 to TRBJ1-2; TRBD1 might be the D (6 bases). V was trimmed by 5 bases and J by 1 base, leaving 11 bases between them. Germline V gene sequence: CDR1 SGHTA, CDR2 FQGNSA. The CDR3 spans 14 residues. DNA of the CDR3: TGTGCCAGCAGCCAGGACAGTTTTAACTATGGCTACACCTTC. This translates into CASSQDSFNYGYTF.

This clonotype was picked up one time. The genes are TRBV29-1 and TRBJ2-5; D tentatively reads TRBD1 or TRBD2 (7 bases each). The ends were cut back, 7 bases at V and 4 bases at J, with 16 bases in the middle. Germline V gene sequence: CDR1 SQVTM, CDR2 ANQGSEA. This CDR3 has 13 amino acids. CDR3 region: CSAYRGGGETQYF. In DNA form, the CDR3 reads TGCAGCGCTTACAGGGGCGGGGGAGAGACCCAGTACTTC.